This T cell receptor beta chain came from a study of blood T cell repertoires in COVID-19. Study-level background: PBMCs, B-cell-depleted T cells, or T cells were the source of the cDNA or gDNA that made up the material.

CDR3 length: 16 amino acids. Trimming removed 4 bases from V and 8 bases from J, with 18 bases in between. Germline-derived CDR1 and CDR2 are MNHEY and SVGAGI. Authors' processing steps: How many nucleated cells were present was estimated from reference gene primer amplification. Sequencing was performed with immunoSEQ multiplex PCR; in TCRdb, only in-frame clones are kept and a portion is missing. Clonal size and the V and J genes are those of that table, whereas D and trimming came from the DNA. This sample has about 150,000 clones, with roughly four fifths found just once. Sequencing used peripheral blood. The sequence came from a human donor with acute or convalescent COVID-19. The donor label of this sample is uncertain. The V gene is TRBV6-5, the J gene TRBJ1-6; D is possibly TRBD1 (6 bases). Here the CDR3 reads CASSSQNTGIDSPLHF. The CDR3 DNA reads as TGTGCCAGCAGTTCACAAAATACAGGGATCGATTCACCCCTCCACTTT.